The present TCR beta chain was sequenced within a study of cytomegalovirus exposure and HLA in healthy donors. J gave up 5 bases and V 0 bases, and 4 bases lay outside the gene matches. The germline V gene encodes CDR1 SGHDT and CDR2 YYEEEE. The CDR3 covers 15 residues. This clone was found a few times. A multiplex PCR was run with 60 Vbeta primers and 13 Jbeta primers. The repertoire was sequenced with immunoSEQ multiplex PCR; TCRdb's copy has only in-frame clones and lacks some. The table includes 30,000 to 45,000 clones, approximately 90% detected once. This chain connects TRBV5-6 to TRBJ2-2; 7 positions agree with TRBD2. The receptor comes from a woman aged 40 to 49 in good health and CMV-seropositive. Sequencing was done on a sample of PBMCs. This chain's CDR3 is CASSLGPGRTGELFF. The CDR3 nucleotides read TGTGCCAGCAGCTTGGGCCCCGGGAGGACCGGGGAGCTGTTTTTT.